Here is one TCR beta chain with its context. Treatment indicated: around 19 received Ad26.COV2.S at low or high dose, single or two shots; several received placebo; per-sample allocation not given. The samples date from day 63 after the first vaccine or placebo injection. Its platform was an Ad26 vector, and its expressed antigen was Wuhan-strain SARS-CoV-2 spike. Method: immunoSEQ multiplex PCR; TCRdb's copy keeps in-frame clones and lacks some. The sample contains 400,000 or so clones, about 88% of which appear only once. Trimming shortened V by 4 bases and J by 2 bases, and 8 bases separated the two germline ends. CDR1 is MNHEY and CDR2 is SVGEGT in the germline V gene. The CDR3 runs 13 residues. This sample is drawn from a study of Ad26.COV2.S vaccination and SARS-CoV-2 variants. Study context: Administration of Ad26.COV2.S was intramuscular, either once or twice 56 days apart.

The TCR comes from a person between 18 and 60 years old who received the Ad26.COV2.S COVID-19 vaccine or a placebo. The sequences come from peripheral blood, collected in a trial of Ad26.COV2.S vaccine versus placebo. V gene TRBV6-2 or TRBV6-3 combines with J gene TRBJ1-2, with a possible D match to TRBD1 (5 bases). The CDR3 coding sequence is TGTGCCAGCAGTTCCCCAGGGAACTATGGCTACACCTTC. Translation gives CASSSPGNYGYTF.